The 5 T cell receptor beta chains reported below all come from one sample, sequenced in a study of cytomegalovirus exposure and HLA in healthy donors. Clones were sequenced by immunoSEQ multiplex PCR, and TCRdb holds only the in-frame ones, with some missing. The sample lists around 160,000 clones; around four fifths were seen once. Material for sequencing was PBMCs. All receptors derive from a man aged 25 to 40 in good health and CMV-seropositive.

This chain uses TRBV4-1 with TRBJ2-1; no firm D call. Germline V gives CDR1 MGHRA, CDR2 YSYEKL. Trimming took off 4 bases at V and 5 bases at J, with 9 bases between the two ends. The CDR3 runs 13 residues. CDR3 nucleotides: TGCGCCAGCAGCCGTGGCCAGGACAATGAGCAGTTCTTC. Its protein product is CASSRGQDNEQFF.

The chain links TRBV4-3 to TRBJ1-1; 10 positions agree with TRBD1. After removal of 0 bases from V and 10 bases from J, the junction contained 8 bases not matched to a gene. The CDR3 runs to 15 residues. In germline, CDR1 is LGHNA, CDR2 YSLEER. The CDR3 here is CASSQDGGQGGGAFF. For the CDR3, the DNA is TGCGCCAGCAGCCAAGATGGTGGACAGGGGGGAGGAGCTTTCTTT.

The chain carries TRBV6-1 and TRBJ1-2; 10 bases match TRBD1. The ends lost 4 bases at V and 8 bases at J; junction bases unmatched: 7. Germline V CDR1 and CDR2: MNHNS, SASEGT. The CDR3 is 14 residues long. The CDR3 DNA sequence: TGTGCCAGCAGTGTCCTGACAGGGGGCGGGGGCTACACCTTC. This sequence encodes CASSVLTGGGGYTF.

This chain connects TRBV5-6 to TRBJ1-4; TRBD1 aligns across 9 bases. The V segment lost 0 bases and the J segment 8 bases; nucleotides outside the gene matches: 5. Germline CDR1 is SGHDT and CDR2 is YYEEEE. There are 15 residues in the CDR3. The CDR3, as DNA: TGTGCCAGCAGCTTGGGGACAGGGGAAGGAGAAAAACTGTTTTTT. This sequence encodes CASSLGTGEGEKLFF. The complete variable domain, with remaining parts taken from reference TRBV5-6 and TRBJ1-4, reads DAGVTQSPTHLIKTRGQQVTLRCSPKSGHDTVSWYQQALGQGPQFIFQYYEEEERQRGNFPDRFSGHQFPNYSSELNVNALLLGDSALYLCASSLGTGEGEKLFFGSGTQLSVL.

The genes are TRBV13 and TRBJ2-3, with D perhaps matching TRBD2 (6 bases). Germline V gene sequence: CDR1 PRHDT, CDR2 FYEKMQ (reference sequence). The V gene lost 5 bases and the J gene lost 2 bases, with 11 bases spanning the gap. The CDR3 totals 14 residues. CDR3 residues: CASSPPGVTDTQYF. The CDR3 region has the DNA TGTGCCAGCAGCCCCCCGGGGGTCACAGATACGCAGTATTTT.